This T cell receptor beta chain was sequenced in a study of response to subunit inactivated influenza vaccine. Findings of the study overall: Authors proposed each seasonal influenza vaccination draws in few new T cells.

This clonotype has a handful of counts. Antigen: not known. V gave up 7 bases and J gave up 7 bases, with 16 bases separating them. CDR3 size: 12 residues. Germline assignment: CDR1 SQVTM and CDR2 ANQGSEA. MiXCR, applied by TCRdb to the RT-PCR reads, yields one record per CDR3 protein. The sample includes 500,000 to 600,000 distinct CDR3 sequences, 6% to 9% of them seen just once. The chain uses TRBV29-1 and TRBJ1-1, with D perhaps TRBD1 (5 bases). Specimen: PBMCs from blood, collected less than 30 months after vaccination. The source is a man between 50 and 75 years old who received an inactivated influenza vaccine. The CDR3 sequence is CSANSGGNEAFF. The CDR3 nucleotides are TGCAGCGCCAACTCTGGGGGGAATGAAGCTTTCTTT.